What follows are 18 T cell receptor beta chains derived from one specimen sequenced in a study of blood T cell repertoires in COVID-19. Here immunoSEQ multiplex PCR was the method, and the copy in TCRdb shows in-frame clones only, minus some. Of some 50,000 clones listed, more than 75% were seen once; the top ten hold 8.2%. Material for sequencing was peripheral blood. These receptors originate from an elderly woman with acute or convalescent COVID-19.

This clone has just a few counts. The chain employs TRBV27 and TRBJ1-1, with D hard to call. V was pared by 5 bases and J by 8 bases, with 15 bases between. CDR1 is MNHEY and CDR2 is SMNVEV in the germline V gene (reference sequence). There are 13 residues in the CDR3. This CDR3 reads CASSSVEGGEAFF. The CDR3 DNA is TGTGCCAGCAGTAGCGTCGAGGGAGGGGAAGCTTTCTTT.

The rearrangement links TRBV20-1 to TRBJ1-2; 7 bases are a match to TRBD1. Trimming at V came to 3 bases and at J to 8 bases, leaving 6 bases not matched to a gene. Germline values: CDR1 DFQATT, CDR2 SNEGSKA (reference sequence). The CDR3 covers 12 residues. The CDR3, as DNA: TGCAGTGCTAGTAGGGGGCAATTAGGCTACACCTTC. This codes for CSASRGQLGYTF.

The chain combines TRBV9 with TRBJ1-4; 7 bases line up with TRBD1. Germline V CDR1 and CDR2: SGDLS, YYNGEE. CDR3 length: 15 amino acids. Unmatched junction bases numbered 7, after V lost 4 bases and J lost 4 bases. CDR3 in DNA: TGTGCCAGCAGCTTAGGACAGGTTCTTAATGAAAAACTGTTTTTT. It specifies CASSLGQVLNEKLFF.

The genes are TRBV15 and TRBJ1-4; 7 bases match TRBD1. Per germline, CDR1 LNHNV and CDR2 YYDKDF (reference sequence). V lost 0 bases to trimming and J lost 8 bases; unmatched junction nucleotides: 6. CDR3 size: 15 residues. CDR3 residues: CATSRDMQGGEKLFF. The CDR3 coding sequence is TGTGCCACCAGCAGAGATATGCAGGGGGGAGAAAAACTGTTTTTT.

This clone was found once. The genes are TRBV6-2 or TRBV6-3 and TRBJ2-3, with 11 nucleotides matching TRBD2. CDR3 length: 15 amino acids. CDR1 is MNHEY, CDR2 SVGEGT, per germline. After removal of 1 base from V and 4 bases from J, the junction contained 1 base not matched to a gene. CDR3 sequence (DNA): TGTGCCAGCAGTTACTTAGCGGGAGGGGCAGATACGCAGTATTTT. It translates to CASSYLAGGADTQYF.

This chain uses TRBV28 with TRBJ1-1; 8 nucleotides line up with TRBD1. The germline V gene has CDR1 MDHEN and CDR2 SYDVKM. This CDR3 comprises 18 residues. V lost 2 bases to trimming and J lost 0 bases; unmatched junction nucleotides: 11. In DNA, the CDR3 is TGTGCCAGCAGTTTAAGGACAGGGCTAATAGCTATGAACACTGAAGCTTTCTTT. This codes for CASSLRTGLIAMNTEAFF.

The rearrangement joins TRBV7-3 to TRBJ1-1; D possibly corresponds to TRBD1 (6 bases). The CDR3 extends over 15 amino acids. Trimming removed 0 bases at V and 1 base at J, with 9 bases between. The germline CDR1 and CDR2 sequences are SGHTA and FQGTGA. The CDR3 loop reads CASSLTGTQNTEAFF. The CDR3 region has the DNA TGTGCCAGCAGCTTAACCGGGACACAGAACACTGAAGCTTTCTTT.

V gene TRBV2 combines with J gene TRBJ1-2; 9 bases are a match to TRBD1. This CDR3 is 15 amino acids long. The trim removed 6 bases at V and 8 bases at J, leaving 13 bases unmatched. CDR1 SNHLY and CDR2 FYNNEI come from the germline V gene. CDR3 protein: CASSASRDRVRGYTF. CDR3 nucleotide sequence: TGTGCCAGCAGCGCAAGCCGGGACAGGGTTCGGGGCTACACCTTC.

In this sample, this clone turned up once. The chain recombines TRBV5-6 with TRBJ1-4, with 7 bases fitting TRBD1. Germline V gene data show CDR1 as SGHDT and CDR2 as YYEEEE. Germline trimming cut 4 bases from V and 4 bases from J; bases unmatched to any gene: 7. The CDR3 is 15 residues long. In DNA form, the CDR3 reads TGTGCCAGCAGCAGACCGGGACAGAATAATGAAAAACTGTTTTTT. Translated, it gives CASSRPGQNNEKLFF.

V gene TRBV6-2 or TRBV6-3 combines with J gene TRBJ2-1; 8 bases fit TRBD2. After removal of 3 bases from V and 10 bases from J, the junction contained 14 bases not matched to a gene. The germline gives CDR1 MNHEY, CDR2 SVGEGT. The CDR3 runs 16 residues. The CDR3 is CASSYGVVSGSGEQFF. In DNA, the CDR3 is TGTGCCAGCAGTTATGGTGTGGTGAGCGGGAGCGGGGAGCAGTTCTTC.

The chain recombines TRBV14 with TRBJ2-3; possible D gene TRBD1, 6 bases. The ends were cut back, 4 bases at V and 0 bases at J, with 11 bases in the middle. The CDR3 extends over 15 amino acids. Germline CDR1 is SGHDN and CDR2 is FVKESK. The CDR3: CASSLNRASTDTQYF. CDR3 bases: TGTGCCAGCAGCCTAAACAGGGCTAGCACAGATACGCAGTATTTT.

The chain recombines TRBV14 with TRBJ2-7; 11 bases are a match to TRBD2. Per the germline V gene, CDR1 is SGHDN and CDR2 is FVKESK. The ends lost 1 base at V and 3 bases at J; junction bases unmatched: 11. This CDR3 is 18 amino acids long. CDR3 amino acids: CASSQVVLAGDFNYEQYF. CDR3 sequence (DNA): TGTGCCAGCAGCCAAGTAGTACTAGCGGGGGACTTTAACTACGAGCAGTACTTC.

The J gene is TRBJ2-1, the V gene TRBV5-1; 7 positions agree with TRBD1. Looked up from germline, CDR1 is SGHRS and CDR2 is YFSETQ. This CDR3 is built from 17 residues. V lost 5 bases to trimming and J lost 0 bases; unmatched junction nucleotides: 11. The chain's CDR3 is CASSPDGTASSYNEQFF. CDR3 nucleotide sequence: TGCGCCAGCAGTCCTGACGGGACAGCTAGCTCCTACAATGAGCAGTTCTTC.

V usage is TRBV30 and J usage is TRBJ2-2; possible D gene TRBD2, 6 bases. The CDR3 sequence is 13 residues long. Trimming pared 1 base from V and 7 bases from J, leaving 10 bases between. Germline-derived CDR1 and CDR2 are GTSNPN and SVGIG (reference sequence). CDR3 region: CAWSERVGGELFF. CDR3 DNA sequence: TGTGCCTGGAGTGAGCGGGTCGGCGGGGAGCTGTTTTTT.

The chain uses TRBV29-1 and TRBJ1-1; 9 bases line up with TRBD1. CDR1 and CDR2 (germline): SQVTM, ANQGSEA. Trimming at V came to 7 bases and at J to 4 bases, leaving 16 bases not matched to a gene. The CDR3 is 16 residues long. CDR3 nucleotide sequence: TGCAGCGCCGGGGCCCTGACAGGGGGGGTCGTCACTGAAGCTTTCTTT. Translated, it gives CSAGALTGGVVTEAFF.

The genes are TRBV6-2 or TRBV6-3 and TRBJ2-3, with 7 bases that match TRBD2. Germline CDR1 MNHEY, CDR2 SVGEGT. This CDR3 has 15 residues. The J segment lost 4 bases and the V segment lost 2 bases, leaving 6 bases of the junction unmatched. The CDR3 loop is CASSYAGVRSDTQYF. CDR3 nucleotides: TGTGCCAGCAGTTACGCGGGAGTTAGGTCAGATACGCAGTATTTT.

The chain couples TRBV5-1 to TRBJ2-2; 7 nucleotides align to TRBD1. Germline assignment: CDR1 SGHRS and CDR2 YFSETQ. The CDR3 length is 13 residues. V gave up 7 bases and J gave up 5 bases; unmatched junction bases: 5. Here the CDR3 DNA reads TGCGCCAGCGGGACAGAGGTAACCGGGGAGCTGTTTTTT. Protein product: CASGTEVTGELFF.

The chain couples TRBV5-4 to TRBJ2-1; D possibly corresponds to TRBD1 (6 bases). Germline CDR1 and CDR2: SGHNT and YYREEE (reference sequence). The V gene lost 3 bases and the J gene lost 10 bases, with 20 bases spanning the gap. The CDR3 length is 15 residues. CDR3 loop: CASSSPTGPVREQFF. The CDR3 DNA is TGTGCCAGCAGCTCACCCACAGGGCCCGTCAGGGAGCAGTTCTTC.